Following are 3 T cell receptor beta chains from one sample sequenced in a study of beta chain features in type 1 diabetes. Whole-study findings and limits: All four CD4+ subsets of Type 1 diabetes patients contained TCRB CDR3s that were moderately but significantly shorter.

As every portion of the isolated RNA was reverse transcribed, the sequencing read expressed TCRB transcripts. TCRdb's copy holds only in-frame clones and misses some; the assay was immunoSEQ multiplex PCR. The table includes around 100,000 clones, roughly 28% detected once. The antigens of these receptors remain unknown. Material for sequencing was central memory CD4+ T cells from blood. The receptors stem from a woman between 18 and 30 years old with type 1 diabetes.

The chain couples TRBV5-1 to TRBJ2-2; D not resolved. The germline CDR1 and CDR2 sequences are SGHRS and YFSETQ. Trimming stripped 0 bases from V and 1 base from J, with 10 bases between. The CDR3 covers 16 residues. The CDR3 nucleotides read TGCGCCAGCAGCTTGGGCGCGGCTTGGAACACCGGGGAGCTGTTTTTT. Its translation is CASSLGAAWNTGELFF.

The chain carries TRBV30 and TRBJ2-3, with TRBD1 matching 7 bases. J gave up 4 bases and V 0 bases, and 7 bases lay outside the gene matches. CDR3 length: 15 amino acids. Germline V gives CDR1 GTSNPN, CDR2 SVGIG (reference sequence). The CDR3 sequence is CAWSVGTGDADTQYF. CDR3 nucleotides: TGTGCCTGGAGTGTTGGTACAGGGGACGCAGATACGCAGTATTTT. Combining the CDR3 with reference TRBV30 and TRBJ2-3 gives the whole variable domain SQTIHQWPATLVQPVGSPLSLECTVEGTSNPNLYWYRQAAGRGLQLLFYSVGIGQISSEVPQNLSASRPQDRQFILSSKKLLLSDSGFYLCAWSVGTGDADTQYFGPGTRLTVL.

This clone appeared a few times. The CDR3 bases are TGTGCCTGGAGCGGGGGGTCAAGCGGGAGGAATAAGAAGACCCAGTACTTC. This encodes CAWSGGSSGRNKKTQYF. This sequence joins TRBV30 and TRBJ2-5; 9 bases are a match to TRBD2. Germline CDR1 reads GTSNPN; CDR2 reads SVGIG (reference sequence). After removal of 3 bases from V and 6 bases from J, the junction contained 17 bases not matched to a gene. This CDR3 spans 17 amino acids.